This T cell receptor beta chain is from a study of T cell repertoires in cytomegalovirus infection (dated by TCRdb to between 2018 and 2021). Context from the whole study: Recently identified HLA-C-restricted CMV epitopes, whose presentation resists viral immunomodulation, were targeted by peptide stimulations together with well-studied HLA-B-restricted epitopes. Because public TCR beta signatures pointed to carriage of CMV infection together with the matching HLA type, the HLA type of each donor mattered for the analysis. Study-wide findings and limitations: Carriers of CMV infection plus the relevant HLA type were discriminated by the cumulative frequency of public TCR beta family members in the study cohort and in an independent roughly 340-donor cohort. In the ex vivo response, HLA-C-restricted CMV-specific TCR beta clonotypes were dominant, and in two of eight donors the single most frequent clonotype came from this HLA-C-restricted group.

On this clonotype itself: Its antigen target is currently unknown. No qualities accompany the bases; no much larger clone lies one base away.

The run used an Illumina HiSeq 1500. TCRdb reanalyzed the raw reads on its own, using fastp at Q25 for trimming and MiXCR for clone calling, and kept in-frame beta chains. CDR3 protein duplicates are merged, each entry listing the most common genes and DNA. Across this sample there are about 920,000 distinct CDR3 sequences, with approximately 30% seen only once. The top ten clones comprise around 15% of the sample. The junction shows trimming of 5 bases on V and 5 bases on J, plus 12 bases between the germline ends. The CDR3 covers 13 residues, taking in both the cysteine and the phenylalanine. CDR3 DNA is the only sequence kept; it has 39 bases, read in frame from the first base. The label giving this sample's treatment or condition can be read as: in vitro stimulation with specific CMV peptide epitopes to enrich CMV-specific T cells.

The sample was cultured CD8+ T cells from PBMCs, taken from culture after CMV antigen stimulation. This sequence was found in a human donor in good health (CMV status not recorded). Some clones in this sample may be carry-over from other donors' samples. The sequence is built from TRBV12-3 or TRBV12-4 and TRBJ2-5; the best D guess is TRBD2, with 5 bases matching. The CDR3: CASSRTFVETQYF. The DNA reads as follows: TGTGCCAGCAGTAGGACTTTTGTGGAGACCCAGTACTTC.